Sequencing of this TCR beta chain was carried out in a study of T cell responses to AZD1222 COVID-19 vaccine. Notes on the study in general: In a largely white British group with more females than males, clonal diversity was possibly underestimated. Across spike, vaccine-associated CD4 TCRs were found, dominant at 160-218 and 743-854. Repertoire collection took place solely once the T cell response had peaked.

Data came from immunoSEQ multiplex PCR; TCRdb stores just in-frame clones and leaves some out. The sample has tens of thousands of clones; approximately 85% are singletons. As for this clone: Its cognate antigen is unknown.

The CDR3 covers 12 residues. With 6 bases removed from V and 8 bases from J, the gap between germline ends came to 13 bases. CDR1 SQVTM and CDR2 ANQGSEA come from the germline V gene. Here the sequenced sample was peripheral blood, taken on day 0 of AZD1222 vaccination. The TCR was taken from an adult in good health. This sequence joins TRBV29-1 and TRBJ1-4; tentative D call: TRBD1 (6 bases). CDR3: CSVSQGPEKLFF. The DNA for the CDR3 is TGCAGCGTCTCACAGGGCCCCGAAAAACTGTTTTTT.